This TCR beta chain was recorded in a study of kidney transplant recipient with SARS-CoV-2 infection. In the case of this clonotype: Since a much larger clone is just one base distant, this may be a read error.

TCRdb re-called the reads through MiXCR, storing one row per CDR3 protein. The table records 250,000 or so distinct CDR3 sequences, 25% to 35% of them present only once. The material sequenced was a blood sample, taken at baseline and on day 111 from a kidney transplant recipient. This sequence was found in a male patient aged 25-45 years who had COVID-19 and was a kidney transplant recipient. Some T cells may trace back to the graft donor.

Here the CDR3 reads CATRGTSGNTGEPFF. The CDR3 DNA is TGTGCCACCAGGGGGACTAGCGGGAACACCGGGGAGCCGTTTTTT. J is TRBJ2-2 and V is TRBV19; TRBD2 aligns across 13 bases. Germline-derived CDR1 and CDR2 are LNHDA and SQIVND (reference sequence). CDR3 length equals 15 residues.